This T cell receptor beta chain was sequenced during a study of blood T cell repertoires in COVID-19. Generated by immunoSEQ multiplex PCR, the TCRdb table keeps only in-frame clones and is missing some. The sample has around 370,000 clones; 88% are singletons. This CDR3 is built from 15 residues. Germline trimming cut 2 bases from V and 8 bases from J; bases unmatched to any gene: 7. CDR1 is SEHNR, CDR2 FQNEAQ, per germline (reference sequence). The J gene is TRBJ1-4, the V gene TRBV7-9, with 8 bases fitting TRBD1. Sequenced: PBMCs or T cells enriched from blood (not recorded which). This TCR derives from a woman aged 18-35 years who had recovered from COVID-19. The chain's CDR3 is CASSLSRGPEEKLFF. CDR3 DNA sequence: TGTGCCAGCAGCTTATCCAGGGGGCCGGAGGAAAAACTGTTTTTT.